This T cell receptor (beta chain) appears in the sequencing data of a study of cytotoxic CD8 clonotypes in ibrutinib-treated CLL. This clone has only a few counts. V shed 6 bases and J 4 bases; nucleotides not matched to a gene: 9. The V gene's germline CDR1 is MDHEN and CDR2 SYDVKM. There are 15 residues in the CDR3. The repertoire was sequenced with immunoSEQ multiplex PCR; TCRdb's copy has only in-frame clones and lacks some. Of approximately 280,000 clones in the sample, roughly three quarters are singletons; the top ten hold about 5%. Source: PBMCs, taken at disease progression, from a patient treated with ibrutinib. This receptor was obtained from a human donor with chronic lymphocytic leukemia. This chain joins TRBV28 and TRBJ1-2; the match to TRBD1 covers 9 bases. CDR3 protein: CASRSQGQGSYGYTF. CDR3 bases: TGTGCCAGCAGGTCCCAGGGACAGGGAAGCTATGGCTACACCTTC.